Here is one T cell receptor (beta chain) with its context. The V gene's germline CDR1 is MGHRA and CDR2 YSYEKL. The V gene lost 3 bases and the J gene lost 7 bases, with 10 bases spanning the gap. The CDR3 totals 14 residues. This specimen comes from a study of blood T cell repertoires in COVID-19. Data came from immunoSEQ multiplex PCR; TCRdb stores just in-frame clones and leaves some out. The table shows 70,000 or so clones, with just under 90% occurring only once. V gene TRBV4-1 combines with J gene TRBJ1-6, with D unresolved. The sequence came from a woman aged 80 or older with active COVID-19. Sequenced: peripheral blood. CDR3 sequence: CASSHLRENSPLHF. CDR3 nucleotide sequence: TGCGCCAGCAGCCACCTACGGGAGAATTCACCCCTCCACTTT.